This T cell receptor beta chain stems from a study of CD8 T cells in ankylosing spondylitis. Overall study findings and caveats: Among TCR beta sequences, a motif of roughly 8 highly homologous variants appeared characteristic of ankylosing spondylitis blood.

A remark on this clonotype: The antigen is unknown.

Trimming cost V 1 base and J 8 bases, with 11 bases left between them. Per germline, CDR1 SGHTA and CDR2 FQGTGA. There are 13 residues in the CDR3. Quantitative barcoded 5'-RACE was used to prepare TCR beta libraries. TCRdb analysed the 5' RACE reads with MiXCR anew, one entry per CDR3 protein. Here the sample spans 750,000 to 850,000 distinct CDR3 sequences, 12% being singletons. Material: blood, either unsorted or a sorted T cell fraction (not recorded which). The chain couples TRBV7-3 to TRBJ1-1, with D uncertain. The origin of this receptor is a male donor with ankylosing spondylitis. Here the CDR3 DNA reads TGTGCCAGCAGCTTAATGCCTAGCAAAGAAGCTTTCTTT. This translates into CASSLMPSKEAFF.